The T cell receptor beta chain described here comes from a study of regulatory T cells in long-lasting Graves disease. Study-level points and caveats: Patients with persistent Graves' had lower TCR diversity than newly diagnosed patients. Newly diagnosed patients shared about a thousand public clonotypes; persistent patients shared approximately 2,700. Persistent disease showed a preference for TRBV28, TRBJ1-2 and TRBJ2-5.

This clonotype was seen ten or more times. The target antigen is unknown. The time point was: persistent/refractory GD, antithyroid drugs over 5 years with positive TRAb. PBMC RNA was the source of the TCR library. HTBI primers from iRepertoire and Arm-PCR of CDR3 regions yielded the TCR beta libraries. Each CDR3 protein gets one entry after TCRdb re-called the multiplex PCR reads with MiXCR. The data hold 450,000 or so distinct CDR3 sequences, with approximately 22% observed a single time. The CDR3 contains 14 residues. Germline V CDR1 and CDR2: DFQATT, SNEGSKA (reference sequence). Trimming cost V 3 bases and J 5 bases; bases outside gene matches: 7.

This chain uses TRBV20-1 with TRBJ2-5; 9 bases are shared with TRBD2. The starting material was peripheral blood mononuclear cells (PBMCs), obtained when the disease was refractory, from a patient treated with antithyroid drugs. The TCR was taken from a female donor with Graves disease. The CDR3 DNA reads as TGCAGTGCTAGGGTCTGGACTAGCGCGGAGACCCAGTACTTC. It specifies CSARVWTSAETQYF.